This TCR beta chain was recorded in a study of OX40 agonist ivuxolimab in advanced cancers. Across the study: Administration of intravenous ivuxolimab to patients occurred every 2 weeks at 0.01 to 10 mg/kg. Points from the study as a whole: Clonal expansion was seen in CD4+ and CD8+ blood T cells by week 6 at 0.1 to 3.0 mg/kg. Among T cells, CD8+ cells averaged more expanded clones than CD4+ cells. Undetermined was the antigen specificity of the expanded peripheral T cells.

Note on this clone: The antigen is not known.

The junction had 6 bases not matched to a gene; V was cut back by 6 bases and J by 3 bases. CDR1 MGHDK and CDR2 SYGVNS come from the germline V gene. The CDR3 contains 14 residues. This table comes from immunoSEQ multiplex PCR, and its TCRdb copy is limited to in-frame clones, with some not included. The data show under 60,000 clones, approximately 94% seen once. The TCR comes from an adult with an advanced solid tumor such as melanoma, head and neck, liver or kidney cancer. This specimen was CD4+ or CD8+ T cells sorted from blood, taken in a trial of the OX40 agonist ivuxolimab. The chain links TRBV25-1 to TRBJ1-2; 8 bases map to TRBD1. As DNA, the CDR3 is TGTGCCAGCAGCCCAGGGGGCGCATACTATGGCTACACCTTC. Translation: CASSPGGAYYGYTF.